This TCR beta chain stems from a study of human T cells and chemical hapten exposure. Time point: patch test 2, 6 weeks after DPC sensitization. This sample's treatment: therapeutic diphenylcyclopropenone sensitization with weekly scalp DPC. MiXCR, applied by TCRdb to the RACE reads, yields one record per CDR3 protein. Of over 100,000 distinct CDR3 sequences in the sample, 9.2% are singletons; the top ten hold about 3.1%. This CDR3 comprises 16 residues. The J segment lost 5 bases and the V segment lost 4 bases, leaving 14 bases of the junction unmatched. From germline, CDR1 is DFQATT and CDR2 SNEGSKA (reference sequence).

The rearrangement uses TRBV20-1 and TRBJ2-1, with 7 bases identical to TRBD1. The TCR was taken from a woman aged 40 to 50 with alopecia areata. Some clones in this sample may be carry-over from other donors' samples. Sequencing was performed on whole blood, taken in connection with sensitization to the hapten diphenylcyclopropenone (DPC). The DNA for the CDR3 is TGCAGTGCTAATCGACCGGGACAGATACCAGACAATGAGCAGTTCTTC. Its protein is CSANRPGQIPDNEQFF.